Presented here are 10 T cell receptor beta chains from one specimen sequenced in a study of T cell changes during pregnancy in multiple sclerosis. Sequenced by immunoSEQ multiplex PCR; TCRdb stores in-frame clones only, minus some. The sample includes about 22,000 clones, around 87% seen only once; the top ten take 1%. Sequenced here: CD4+ T cells from peripheral blood mononuclear cells, sampled in the second trimester of pregnancy. These receptors all stem from a female donor in good health, enrolled as a control in a pregnancy study.

The V and J genes are TRBV6-1 and TRBJ1-6; D may be TRBD1 (5 bases). The germline V and J ends were trimmed by 1 base and 0 bases, with 13 bases remaining between them. CDR1 and CDR2 (germline): MNHNS, SASEGT. The CDR3 runs 18 residues. The CDR3 reads CASSEVGQSISYNSPLHF. The DNA of the CDR3 is TGTGCCAGCAGTGAAGTGGGGCAGTCCATCTCCTATAATTCACCCCTCCACTTT.

This chain connects TRBV5-1 to TRBJ2-7; 11 bases are shared with TRBD1. V shed 2 bases and J 4 bases; nucleotides not matched to a gene: 8. The CDR3 is 16 amino acids. Germline lookup yields CDR1 SGHRS and CDR2 YFSETQ. The CDR3 here is CASSLFGTGGGYEQYF. In DNA, the CDR3 is TGCGCCAGCAGCTTATTCGGGACAGGGGGTGGGTACGAGCAGTACTTC.

V usage is TRBV19 and J usage is TRBJ2-3, with TRBD1 matching over 7 bases. The CDR3 is 15 amino acids. V lost 6 bases to trimming and J lost 2 bases; unmatched junction nucleotides: 8. Germline-derived CDR1 and CDR2 are LNHDA and SQIVND (reference sequence). The CDR3 DNA reads TGTGCCAGTAGGATAAAACAGGGGATCACAGATACGCAGTATTTT. Encoded protein: CASRIKQGITDTQYF.

The rearrangement joins TRBV6-1 to TRBJ2-5, with a possible D match to TRBD2 (5 bases). Trimming cost V 5 bases and J 3 bases, with 13 bases left between them. Germline assignment: CDR1 MNHNS and CDR2 SASEGT. The CDR3 covers 14 residues. In DNA form, the CDR3 reads TGTGCCAGCAGTCTAGGACTGGTTAAAGAGACCCAGTACTTC. It specifies CASSLGLVKETQYF.

This chain links TRBV28 with TRBJ1-4, with D tentatively TRBD1 (6 bases). Germline V CDR1 and CDR2: MDHEN, SYDVKM. The CDR3 is 14 amino acids. The V end was cut by 3 bases, the J end by 8 bases, with 13 bases between. The CDR3 nucleotides are TGTGCCAGCAGTTTCGGGGGGCCCGACGAAAAACTGTTTTTT. Its translation: CASSFGGPDEKLFF.

DNA of the CDR3: TGTGCCAGCAGCCCCCGGGACAGAAAAAACATTCAGTACTTC. Translating it yields CASSPRDRKNIQYF. V is TRBV7-8 and J is TRBJ2-4; 7 bases map to TRBD1. The CDR3 consists of 14 residues. The V and J ends lost 5 bases and 4 bases, in that order; junction bases with no gene match: 5. Germline values: CDR1 SGHVS, CDR2 FQNEAQ.

J is TRBJ1-5 and V is TRBV7-8, with a tentative D call TRBD1 (5 bases). CDR1 SGHVS and CDR2 FQNEAQ come from the germline V gene. The CDR3 is made up of 15 amino acids. V dropped 4 bases and J dropped 5 bases, with 15 bases sitting between them. CDR3 residues: CASSYSRTPDQPQHF. The DNA for the CDR3 is TGTGCCAGCAGCTACTCCCGGACACCGGATCAGCCCCAGCATTTT.

V and J are TRBV6-5 and TRBJ1-2; 7 bases align to TRBD1. V lost 7 bases, J lost 4 bases, and 12 bases stayed unmatched. The CDR3 length is 15 residues. Germline assignment: CDR1 MNHEY and CDR2 SVGAGI. The CDR3 region is CASTRDPQGFYGYTF. In nucleotides, the CDR3 is TGTGCCAGCACCAGGGACCCACAGGGGTTCTATGGCTACACCTTC.

The gene calls are TRBV7-5 and TRBJ2-7; the table's D call, TRBD1, was not checked against the DNA. TRBV7-5 is shown as a pseudogene. This CDR3 region has 15 residues. Here the CDR3 reads CARSFAGTGGREQYF. The CDR3 bases are TGTGCCAGAAGCTTTGCCGGGACAGGGGGTCGTGAGCAGTACTTC.

The chain recombines TRBV19 with TRBJ2-5; D may be TRBD1 (5 bases). This CDR3 spans 13 amino acids. Germline V lookup: CDR1 LNHDA, CDR2 SQIVND (reference sequence). V lost 4 bases and J 5 bases, leaving 11 bases between the germline ends. The CDR3 sequence: CASSRTGPETQYF. The CDR3, as DNA: TGTGCCAGTAGTAGAACAGGTCCGGAGACCCAGTACTTC.